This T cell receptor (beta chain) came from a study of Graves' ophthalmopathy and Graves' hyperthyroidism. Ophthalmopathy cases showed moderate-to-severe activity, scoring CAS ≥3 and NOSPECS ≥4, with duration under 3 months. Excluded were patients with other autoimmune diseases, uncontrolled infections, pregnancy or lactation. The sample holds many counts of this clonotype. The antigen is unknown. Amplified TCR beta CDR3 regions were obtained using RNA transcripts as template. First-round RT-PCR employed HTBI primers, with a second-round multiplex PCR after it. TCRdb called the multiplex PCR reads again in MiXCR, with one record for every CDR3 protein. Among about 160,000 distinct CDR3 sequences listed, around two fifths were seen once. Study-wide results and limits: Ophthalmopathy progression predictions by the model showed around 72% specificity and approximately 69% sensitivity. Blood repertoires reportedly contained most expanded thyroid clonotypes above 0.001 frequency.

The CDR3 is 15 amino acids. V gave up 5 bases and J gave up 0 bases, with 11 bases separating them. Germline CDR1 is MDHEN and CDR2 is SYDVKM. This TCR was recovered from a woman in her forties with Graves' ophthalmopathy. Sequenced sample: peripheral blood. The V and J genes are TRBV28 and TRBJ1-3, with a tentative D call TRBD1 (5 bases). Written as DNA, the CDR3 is TGTGCCAGCAGTATAGGGGTCAACTCTGGAAACACCATATATTTT. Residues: CASSIGVNSGNTIYF.